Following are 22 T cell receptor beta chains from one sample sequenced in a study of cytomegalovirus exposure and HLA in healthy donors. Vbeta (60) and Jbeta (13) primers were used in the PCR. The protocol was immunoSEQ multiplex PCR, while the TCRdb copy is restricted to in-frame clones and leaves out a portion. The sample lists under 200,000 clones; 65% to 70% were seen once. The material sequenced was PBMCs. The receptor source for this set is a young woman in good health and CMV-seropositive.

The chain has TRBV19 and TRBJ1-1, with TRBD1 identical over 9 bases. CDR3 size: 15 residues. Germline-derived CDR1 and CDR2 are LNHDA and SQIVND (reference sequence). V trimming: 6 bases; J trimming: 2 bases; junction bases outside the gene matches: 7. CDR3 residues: CASRGPGQGNTEAFF. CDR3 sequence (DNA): TGTGCCAGTAGGGGCCCGGGACAGGGAAACACTGAAGCTTTCTTT.

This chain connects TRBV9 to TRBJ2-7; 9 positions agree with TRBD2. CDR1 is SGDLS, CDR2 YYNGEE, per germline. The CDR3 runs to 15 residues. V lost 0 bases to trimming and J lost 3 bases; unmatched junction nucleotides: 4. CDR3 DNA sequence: TGTGCCAGCAGCGTAGGACTAGCGGAATACTACGAGCAGTACTTC. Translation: CASSVGLAEYYEQYF.

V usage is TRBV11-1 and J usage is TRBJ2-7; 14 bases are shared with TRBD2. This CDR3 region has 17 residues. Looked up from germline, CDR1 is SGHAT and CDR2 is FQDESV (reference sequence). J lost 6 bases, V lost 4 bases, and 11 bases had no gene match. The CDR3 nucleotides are TGTGCCAGCAGCTCCGGGACTAGCGGGAGTATAACGAGCGAGCAGTACTTC. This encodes CASSSGTSGSITSEQYF.

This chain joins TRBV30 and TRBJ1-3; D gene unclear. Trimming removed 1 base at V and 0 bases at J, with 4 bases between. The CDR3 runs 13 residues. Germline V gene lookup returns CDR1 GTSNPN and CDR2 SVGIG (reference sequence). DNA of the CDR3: TGTGCCTGGAGTGATCTCTCTGGAAACACCATATATTTT. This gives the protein CAWSDLSGNTIYF.

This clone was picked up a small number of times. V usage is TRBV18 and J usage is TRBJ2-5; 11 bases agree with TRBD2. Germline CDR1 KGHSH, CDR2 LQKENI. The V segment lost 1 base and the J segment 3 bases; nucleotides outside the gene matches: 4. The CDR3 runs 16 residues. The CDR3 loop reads CASSPRLGLAEETQYF. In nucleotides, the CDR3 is TGTGCCAGCTCACCACGATTGGGACTAGCGGAAGAGACCCAGTACTTC.

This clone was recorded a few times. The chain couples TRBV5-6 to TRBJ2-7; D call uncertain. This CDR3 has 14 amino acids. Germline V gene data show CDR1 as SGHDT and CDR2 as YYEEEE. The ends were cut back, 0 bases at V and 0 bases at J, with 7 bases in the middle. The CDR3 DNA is TGTGCCAGCAGCTTGGGCAGAAGCTCCTACGAGCAGTACTTC. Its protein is CASSLGRSSYEQYF.

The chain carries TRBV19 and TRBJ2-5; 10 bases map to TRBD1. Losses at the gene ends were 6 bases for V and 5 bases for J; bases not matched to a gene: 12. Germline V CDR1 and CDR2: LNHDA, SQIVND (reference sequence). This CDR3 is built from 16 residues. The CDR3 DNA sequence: TGTGCCAGTAGCCTATCCGACAGGGGGCGCCATGAGACCCAGTACTTC. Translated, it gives CASSLSDRGRHETQYF.

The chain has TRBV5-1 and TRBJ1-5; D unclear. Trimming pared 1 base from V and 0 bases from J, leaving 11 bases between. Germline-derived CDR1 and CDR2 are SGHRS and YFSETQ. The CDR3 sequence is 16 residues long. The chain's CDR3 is CASSLRPGNSNQPQHF. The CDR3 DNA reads TGCGCCAGCAGCTTGCGCCCAGGAAATAGCAATCAGCCCCAGCATTTT.

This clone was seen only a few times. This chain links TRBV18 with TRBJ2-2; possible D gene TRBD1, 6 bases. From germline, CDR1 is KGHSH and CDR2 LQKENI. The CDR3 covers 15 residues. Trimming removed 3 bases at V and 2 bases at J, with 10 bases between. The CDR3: CASSPWTANTGELFF. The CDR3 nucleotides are TGTGCCAGCTCACCCTGGACAGCTAACACCGGGGAGCTGTTTTTT.

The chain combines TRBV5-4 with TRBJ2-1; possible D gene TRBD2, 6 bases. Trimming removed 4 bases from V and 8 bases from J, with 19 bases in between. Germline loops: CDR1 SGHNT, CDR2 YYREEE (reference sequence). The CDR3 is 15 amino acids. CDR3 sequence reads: CASSRIAVRRYEQFF. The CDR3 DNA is TGTGCCAGCAGCAGGATAGCGGTCCGGCGCTATGAGCAGTTCTTC.

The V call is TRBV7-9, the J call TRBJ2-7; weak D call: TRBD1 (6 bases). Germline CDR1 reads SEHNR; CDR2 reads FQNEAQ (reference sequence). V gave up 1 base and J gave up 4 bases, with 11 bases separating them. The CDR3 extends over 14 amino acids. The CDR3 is CASSLDPGVYEQYF. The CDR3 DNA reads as TGTGCCAGCAGCTTAGACCCAGGGGTATACGAGCAGTACTTC.

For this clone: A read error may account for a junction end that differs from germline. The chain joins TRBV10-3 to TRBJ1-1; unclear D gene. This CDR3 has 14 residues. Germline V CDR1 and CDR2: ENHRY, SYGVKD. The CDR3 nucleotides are TGTGCCACCAGTGATAGCGGGTTGAACACTGAAGCTTTCTTT. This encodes CATSDSGLNTEAFF.

CDR3 in DNA: TGTGCCAGCAAAAGACAGGGAGTGAACACTGAAGCTTTCTTT. Encoded protein: CASKRQGVNTEAFF. V usage is TRBV27 and J usage is TRBJ1-1; TRBD1 agrees at 7 bases. Germline CDR1 and CDR2: MNHEY and SMNVEV (reference sequence). J gave up 0 bases and V 7 bases, and 5 bases lay outside the gene matches. The CDR3 has 14 amino acids.

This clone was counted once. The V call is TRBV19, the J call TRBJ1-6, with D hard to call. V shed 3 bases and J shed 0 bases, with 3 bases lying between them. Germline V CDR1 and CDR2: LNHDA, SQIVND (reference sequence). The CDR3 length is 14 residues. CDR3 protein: CASSISSYNSPLHF. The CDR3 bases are TGTGCCAGTAGTATCAGCTCCTATAATTCACCCCTCCACTTT.

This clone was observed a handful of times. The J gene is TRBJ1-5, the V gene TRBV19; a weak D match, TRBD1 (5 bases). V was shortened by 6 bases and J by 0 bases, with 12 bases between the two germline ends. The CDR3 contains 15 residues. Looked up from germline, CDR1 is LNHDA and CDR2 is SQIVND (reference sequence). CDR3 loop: CASSLTEYSNQPQHF. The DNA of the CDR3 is TGTGCCAGTAGCTTGACAGAGTATAGCAATCAGCCCCAGCATTTT.

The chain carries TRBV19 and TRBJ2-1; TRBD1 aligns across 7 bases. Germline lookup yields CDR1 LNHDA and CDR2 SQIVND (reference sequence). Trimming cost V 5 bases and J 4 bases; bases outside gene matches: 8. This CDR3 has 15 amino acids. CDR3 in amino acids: CASSLGQRQYNEQFF. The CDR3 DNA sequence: TGTGCCAGTAGTTTGGGACAGAGACAGTACAATGAGCAGTTCTTC.

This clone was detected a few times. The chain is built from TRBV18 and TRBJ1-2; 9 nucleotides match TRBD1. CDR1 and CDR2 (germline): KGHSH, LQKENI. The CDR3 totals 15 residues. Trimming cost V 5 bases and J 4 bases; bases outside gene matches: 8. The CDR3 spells CASSSGTGMLYGYTF. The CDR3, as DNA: TGTGCCAGCTCATCAGGGACAGGGATGCTCTATGGCTACACCTTC.

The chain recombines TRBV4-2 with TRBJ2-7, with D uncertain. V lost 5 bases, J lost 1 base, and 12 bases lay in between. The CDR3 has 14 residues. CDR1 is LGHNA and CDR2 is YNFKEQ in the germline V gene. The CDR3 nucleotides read TGTGCCAGCAGCTCCCGCGTGATGTCCTACGAGCAGTACTTC. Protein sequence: CASSSRVMSYEQYF.

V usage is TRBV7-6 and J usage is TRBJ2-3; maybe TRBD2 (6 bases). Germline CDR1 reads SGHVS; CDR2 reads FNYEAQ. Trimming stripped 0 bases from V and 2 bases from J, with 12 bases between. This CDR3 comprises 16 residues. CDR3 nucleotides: TGTGCCAGCAGCTTAGCATTCCGGGGGTACACAGATACGCAGTATTTT. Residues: CASSLAFRGYTDTQYF.

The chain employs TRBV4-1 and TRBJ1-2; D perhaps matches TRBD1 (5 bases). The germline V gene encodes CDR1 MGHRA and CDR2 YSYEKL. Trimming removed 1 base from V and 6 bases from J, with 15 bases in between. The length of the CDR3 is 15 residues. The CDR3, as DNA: TGCGCCAGCAGCCAAGGATGGTTCGCGGGGGATGGCTACACCTTC. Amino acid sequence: CASSQGWFAGDGYTF.

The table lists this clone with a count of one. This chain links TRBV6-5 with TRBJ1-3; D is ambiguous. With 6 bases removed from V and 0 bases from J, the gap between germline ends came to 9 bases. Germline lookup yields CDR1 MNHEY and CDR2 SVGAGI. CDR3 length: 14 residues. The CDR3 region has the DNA TGTGCCAGCAGAAACGGGATCTCTGGAAACACCATATATTTT. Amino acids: CASRNGISGNTIYF.

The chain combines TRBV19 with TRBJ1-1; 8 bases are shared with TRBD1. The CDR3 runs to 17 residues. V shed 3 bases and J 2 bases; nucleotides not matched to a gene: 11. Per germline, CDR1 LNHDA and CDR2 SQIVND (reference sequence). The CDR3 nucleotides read TGTGCCAGTAGTATTTCTGGCAGGGGGCGAAGAAACACTGAAGCTTTCTTT. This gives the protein CASSISGRGRRNTEAFF. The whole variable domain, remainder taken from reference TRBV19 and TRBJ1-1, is DGGITQSPKYLFRKEGQNVTLSCEQNLNHDAMYWYRQDPGQGLRLIYYSQIVNDFQKGDIAEGYSVSREKKESFPLTVTSAQKNPTAFYLCASSISGRGRRNTEAFFGQGTRLTVV.